This is a list of T cell receptor beta chains from one sample in a study of human T cells and chemical hapten exposure. TCRdb re-derived calls from the RACE reads in MiXCR, one entry per CDR3 protein. Among about 120,000 distinct CDR3 sequences listed, less than 15% were seen once. This sample comprised whole blood, obtained in connection with sensitization to the hapten diphenylcyclopropenone (DPC). The receptors come from a young woman with alopecia areata. Some clones in this sample may be carry-over from other donors' samples. Both conserved end residues are part of each CDR3. A D gene is named only where the DNA matches it firmly. The size field is filled for only some rows; it gives once, few, many or a size class.

J | D | size | V | DNA | CDR3
TRBJ2-5 | TRBD1 | . | TRBV29-1 | TGCAGCGTTGAACAGGGGACAGGGTCCGGGACCCAGTACTTC | CSVEQGTGSGTQYF
TRBJ1-2 | . | many | TRBV4-3 | TGCGCCAGCAGCCAAAGTTCTCAGGGGTGGAGCTATGGCTACACCTTC | CASSQSSQGWSYGYTF
TRBJ1-4 | . | few | TRBV6-6 | TGTGCCAGCAGTTGGGGCCCTAATGAAAAACTGTTTTTT | CASSWGPNEKLFF
TRBJ2-3 | . | few | TRBV20-1 | TGCAGTGCTGCTAAGCGGTCAGATACGCAGTATTTT | CSAAKRSDTQYF
TRBJ1-2 | TRBD1 | . | TRBV29-1 | TGCAGCGTTGAAGTGGCAGGGGGGCAGTATGGCTACACCTTC | CSVEVAGGQYGYTF
TRBJ2-2 | . | few | TRBV7-6 | TGTGCCAGCAGCTTAGCGCCAACCGGGGAGCTGTTTTTT | CASSLAPTGELFF
TRBJ1-4 | . | . | TRBV12-3/TRBV12-4 | TGTGCCAGCAGTTTAGAGGACAGCCTAGAAAAACTGTTTTTT | CASSLEDSLEKLFF
TRBJ2-2 | . | . | TRBV4-3 | TGCGCCAGCAGCCATGACAGAAACACCGGGGAGCTGTTTTTT | CASSHDRNTGELFF
TRBJ2-1 | TRBD2 | . | TRBV13 | TGTGCCAGCAGCCTAAGGACTAGCTACAATGAGCAGTTCTTC | CASSLRTSYNEQFF
TRBJ1-1 | . | many | TRBV28 | TGTGCCAGCAGCTTGGACAGTAGTGAAGCTTTCTTT | CASSLDSSEAFF
TRBJ2-2 | . | many | TRBV4-3 | TGCGCCAGCAGCCCCCTGGTTCCCGGGGAGCTGTTTTTT | CASSPLVPGELFF
TRBJ2-3 | . | . | TRBV20-1 | TGCAGTGCTGCCTCTGGTACAGATACGCAGTATTTT | CSAASGTDTQYF
TRBJ1-6 | . | . | TRBV7-2 | TGTGCCAGCAGCTTAATACAATCCGATTCACCCCTCCACTTT | CASSLIQSDSPLHF
TRBJ1-2 | . | . | TRBV7-2 | TGTGCCAGCAGCTTACAGCAGTTATATGGCTACACCTTC | CASSLQQLYGYTF
TRBJ2-3 | . | . | TRBV28 | TGTGCCAGCAGATTAACTTGGAGCACAGATACGCAGTATTTT | CASRLTWSTDTQYF
TRBJ2-2 | TRBD1 | few | TRBV2 | TGTGCCAGCACTCAATGGGACAGGGGGACCGGGGAGCTGTTTTTT | CASTQWDRGTGELFF
TRBJ2-5 | . | few | TRBV14 | TGTGCCAGCAGCCATCGGACAGTTTGGAGGGCGACCCAGTACTTC | CASSHRTVWRATQYF
TRBJ1-1 | . | . | TRBV30 | TGTGCCTGGACCTCGAAGCTATCTTTTACCCGAAACACTGAAGCTTTCTTT | CAWTSKLSFTRNTEAFF
TRBJ2-3 | . | few | TRBV29-1 | TGCAGCACCGAGGTCACAGATACGCAGTATTTT | CSTEVTDTQYF
TRBJ1-2 | TRBD1 | few | TRBV4-3 | TGCGCCAGCAGCCAAGATCCCGGGACAGGGGGCTATGGCTACACCTTC | CASSQDPGTGGYGYTF
TRBJ2-5 | . | few | TRBV7-6 | TGTGCCAGCAGCTTAGATGGGACACAACAAGAGACCCAGTACTTC | CASSLDGTQQETQYF
TRBJ2-2 | . | many | TRBV7-2 | TGTGCCAGCAGCTTAAGGAGGGTGAACACCGGGGAGCTGTTTTTT | CASSLRRVNTGELFF
TRBJ2-1 | TRBD2 | . | TRBV4-2 | TGTGCCAGCAGCCAAGATGGGACTAGCTATGAGCAGTTCTTC | CASSQDGTSYEQFF
TRBJ1-1 | TRBD1 | few | TRBV6-6 | TGTGCCATCCGACAGGGGGCTTCGGACACTGAAGCTTTCTTT | CAIRQGASDTEAFF
TRBJ2-1 | . | . | TRBV24-1 | TGTGCCACCAGTTCGGGCTCCTACAATGAGCAGTTCTTC | CATSSGSYNEQFF
TRBJ2-7 | . | few | TRBV25-1 | TGTGCCAGCACCGAAGGTGGGGAGACCTACGAGCAGTACTTC | CASTEGGETYEQYF
TRBJ1-5 | TRBD1 | many | TRBV27 | TGTGCCAGCAGTTTAGGGACAGGGGGGAGCAATCAGCCCCAGCATTTT | CASSLGTGGSNQPQHF
TRBJ2-3 | . | . | TRBV30 | TGTGCCTGGAGTGTGTCTGGGTATAGCACAGATACGCAGTATTTT | CAWSVSGYSTDTQYF
TRBJ2-7 | TRBD1 | few | TRBV2 | TGTGCCAGCAGTGAGGGGTACAGGGGGAGCGACGAGCAGTACTTC | CASSEGYRGSDEQYF
TRBJ2-3 | TRBD2 | few | TRBV4-3 | TGCGCCAGCAGCCAGAGGACTAGCGGGGGGGGAGCAGATACGCAGTATTTT | CASSQRTSGGGADTQYF
TRBJ1-2 | . | few | TRBV20-1 | TGCAGTGCTAGGATGGTTTCCTATGGCTACACCTTC | CSARMVSYGYTF
TRBJ2-3 | . | few | TRBV3-1 | TGTGCCAGCAGCCAGGAAGGGGACAGCACAGATACGCAGTATTTT | CASSQEGDSTDTQYF
TRBJ1-1 | . | many | TRBV4-1 | TGCGCCAGCAGCCAAGGGAGGGGGGGAAGGACCAACACTGAAGCTTTCTTT | CASSQGRGGRTNTEAFF
TRBJ2-7 | TRBD1 | . | TRBV11-2 | TGTGCCAGCAGCTACGGTCCAGGGGGCGCGTACGAGCAGTACTTC | CASSYGPGGAYEQYF
TRBJ1-6 | TRBD1 | few | TRBV7-2 | TGTGCCAGCAGACCAACACAGGGGGCGCTGGGATCACCCCTCCACTTT | CASRPTQGALGSPLHF
TRBJ1-1 | . | many | TRBV6-5 | TGTGCCAGCAGTCGCAACACTGAAGCTTTCTTT | CASSRNTEAFF
TRBJ1-5 | . | . | TRBV7-9 | TGTGCCAGCAGCTTAGGGCCAGGGGTCCAGCCCCAGCATTTT | CASSLGPGVQPQHF
TRBJ2-7 | . | few | TRBV4-3 | TGCGCCAGCAGCCAAGCCCATACAGGACTCTACGAGCAGTACTTC | CASSQAHTGLYEQYF
TRBJ1-1 | . | . | TRBV5-6 | TGTGCCAGCAGCCCCCGGGTCGGGGGAACTGAAGCTTTCTTT | CASSPRVGGTEAFF
TRBJ1-1 | TRBD1 | . | TRBV7-8 | TGTGCCAGCAGCCTACCTAGGCCGGGACAGGGGTACACTGAAGCTTTCTTT | CASSLPRPGQGYTEAFF
TRBJ1-1 | . | many | TRBV12-3/TRBV12-4 | TGTGCCAGCAGTTCGACAGTCGGGAACACTGAAGCTTTCTTT | CASSSTVGNTEAFF
TRBJ1-1 | TRBD1 | many | TRBV6-6 | TGTGCCAGCAGTTACGGGACAGGGGTTCGTGACACTGAAGCTTTCTTT | CASSYGTGVRDTEAFF
TRBJ2-7 | . | . | TRBV5-4 | TGTGCCAGCAGCCCCCGCCGGACAGTTTCCTACGAGCAGTACTTC | CASSPRRTVSYEQYF
TRBJ2-1 | . | few | TRBV29-1 | TGCAGCGTTCGCCGGTACAATGAGCAGTTCTTC | CSVRRYNEQFF
TRBJ2-1 | . | . | TRBV29-1 | TGCAGCGTCGGGGGCCCCGGAAATGAGCAGTTCTTC | CSVGGPGNEQFF
TRBJ2-7 | TRBD1 | . | TRBV6-2/TRBV6-3 | TGTGCCAGCAGTTCCGACAGGGTCGCCTACGAGCAGTACTTC | CASSSDRVAYEQYF
TRBJ1-1 | . | few | TRBV27 | TGTGCCAGCAGTTTAAGTCTTGACAGGTACCCTGAAGCTTTCTTT | CASSLSLDRYPEAFF
TRBJ1-2 | TRBD1 | few | TRBV4-2 | TGTGCCAGCAGCCAAGAGGGCCTGGACAGGGCCTATGGCTACACCTTC | CASSQEGLDRAYGYTF
TRBJ1-5 | TRBD1 | . | TRBV6-5 | TGTGCCAGCAGCCGACAGGGTGGGAACAATCAGCCCCAGCATTTT | CASSRQGGNNQPQHF
TRBJ2-1 | TRBD1 | . | TRBV9 | TGTGCCAGCAGCGCTACCGGGACAGGGGGCGGTGAGCAGTTCTTC | CASSATGTGGGEQFF
TRBJ2-7 | TRBD1 | . | TRBV20-1 | TGCAGTGCTAGTTCGGGACAGGGTTTCGAGCAGTACTTC | CSASSGQGFEQYF
TRBJ2-1 | TRBD2 | . | TRBV4-3 | TGCGCCAGCAGCCAAGATCTAGCGGGGAGCTCCTACAAAGAGCAGTTCTTC | CASSQDLAGSSYKEQFF
TRBJ2-7 | . | . | TRBV10-3 | TGTGCCATCAGTGAACTCAGGGAATCCTACGAGCAGTACTTC | CAISELRESYEQYF
TRBJ2-7 | . | . | TRBV29-1 | TGCAGCGCCAAGGCGGCCTACGAGCAGTACTTC | CSAKAAYEQYF
TRBJ1-3 | . | . | TRBV9 | TGTGCCAGCAGCGTAGGAGGCCGCTACTCTGGAAACACCATATATTTT | CASSVGGRYSGNTIYF
TRBJ2-4 | . | many | TRBV28 | TGTGCCAGCAGTTCCCATGACAAAATTCAGTACTTC | CASSSHDKIQYF
TRBJ2-1 | . | many | TRBV7-2 | TGTGCCAGCAGCTTAGAGGAGGGATTAGAGCAGTTCTTC | CASSLEEGLEQFF
TRBJ1-5 | . | many | TRBV9 | TGTGCCAGCAGCGCACAGAGCAATCAGCCCCAGCATTTT | CASSAQSNQPQHF
TRBJ2-1 | . | . | TRBV2 | TGTGCCAGCAGTGGAGCGGGCTCCTACAATGAGCAGTTCTTC | CASSGAGSYNEQFF
TRBJ1-2 | . | . | TRBV12-3/TRBV12-4 | TGTGCCAGCACCCCCGGGAAGGTCTATGGCTACACCTTC | CASTPGKVYGYTF